The rows below give T cell receptor beta chains drawn from one sample of a study of T cell responses to AZD1222 COVID-19 vaccine. The method was immunoSEQ multiplex PCR; TCRdb's version includes in-frame clones alone and lacks a portion of them. The sample consists of approximately 150,000 clones, roughly 88% of them appearing once. Source: peripheral blood, taken 28 days after the second dose of the MenACWY control vaccine. The receptors come from an adult who received the MenACWY meningococcal vaccine as a control. Each CDR3 is given with its conserved first and last residue. D genes are given only for firm matches. Clone size is given for some rows only: seen once, a few or many times, or a class if the clone is expanded.

d_call: .; v_call: TRBV5-6; clone_size: .; j_call: TRBJ1-3; cdr3_aa: CASSLLGPAGNTIYF; cdr3_nt: TGTGCCAGCAGCTTGTTGGGGCCGGCGGGGAACACCATATATTTT
d_call: .; v_call: TRBV2; clone_size: .; j_call: TRBJ2-5; cdr3_aa: CASKIKETQYF; cdr3_nt: TGTGCCAGCAAAATAAAAGAGACCCAGTACTTC
d_call: TRBD2; v_call: TRBV6-2/TRBV6-3; clone_size: .; j_call: TRBJ2-1; cdr3_aa: CASSSPAGGSYNEQFF; cdr3_nt: TGTGCCAGCAGTTCGCCCGCGGGGGGCTCCTACAATGAGCAGTTCTTC
d_call: .; v_call: TRBV7-9; clone_size: .; j_call: TRBJ1-5; cdr3_aa: CASSLSGPGANQPQHF; cdr3_nt: TGTGCCAGCAGCTTAAGTGGGCCAGGGGCTAATCAGCCCCAGCATTTT
d_call: .; v_call: TRBV5-1; clone_size: .; j_call: TRBJ1-2; cdr3_aa: CASSPGRDYYGYTF; cdr3_nt: TGCGCCAGCAGCCCGGGGAGGGACTACTATGGCTACACCTTC
d_call: TRBD2; v_call: TRBV28; clone_size: .; j_call: TRBJ2-7; cdr3_aa: CASSPILAGGTYEQYF; cdr3_nt: TGTGCCAGCAGTCCCATCTTAGCGGGGGGTACCTACGAGCAGTACTTC
d_call: .; v_call: TRBV27; clone_size: .; j_call: TRBJ1-1; cdr3_aa: CASSWTENTEAFF; cdr3_nt: TGTGCCAGCAGTTGGACAGAGAACACTGAAGCTTTCTTT
d_call: TRBD1; v_call: TRBV27; clone_size: once; j_call: TRBJ2-1; cdr3_aa: CASSLGTGRPVNEQFF; cdr3_nt: TGTGCCAGCAGTTTGGGGACAGGGAGGCCGGTCAATGAGCAGTTCTTC
d_call: TRBD1; v_call: TRBV6-2/TRBV6-3; clone_size: .; j_call: TRBJ1-1; cdr3_aa: CASSSTGGVTEAFF; cdr3_nt: TGTGCCAGCAGTTCGACAGGGGGCGTCACTGAAGCTTTCTTT
d_call: TRBD2; v_call: TRBV3-1/TRBV3-2; clone_size: .; j_call: TRBJ2-2; cdr3_aa: CASSQLSGRGTGELFF; cdr3_nt: TGTGCCAGCAGCCAACTTAGCGGGAGGGGGACCGGGGAGCTGTTTTTT
d_call: .; v_call: TRBV19; clone_size: .; j_call: TRBJ1-2; cdr3_aa: CASAGVLRGYTF; cdr3_nt: TGTGCCAGCGCCGGGGTACTTCGGGGCTACACCTTC
d_call: TRBD1; v_call: TRBV2; clone_size: .; j_call: TRBJ2-7; cdr3_aa: CASTQTGNEQYF; cdr3_nt: TGTGCCAGCACCCAGACAGGGAACGAGCAGTACTTC
d_call: TRBD1; v_call: TRBV7-2; clone_size: .; j_call: TRBJ1-1; cdr3_aa: CASSSRSGQGTEAFF; cdr3_nt: TGTGCCAGCAGCTCCCGTTCGGGACAGGGTACTGAAGCTTTCTTT
d_call: .; v_call: TRBV29-1; clone_size: .; j_call: TRBJ1-1; cdr3_aa: CSVEGGGSTEAFF; cdr3_nt: TGCAGCGTCGAAGGGGGGGGTTCCACTGAAGCTTTCTTT
d_call: .; v_call: TRBV9; clone_size: .; j_call: TRBJ2-1; cdr3_aa: CASSVAEANEQFF; cdr3_nt: TGTGCCAGCAGCGTAGCGGAGGCAAATGAGCAGTTCTTC
d_call: .; v_call: TRBV6-2/TRBV6-3; clone_size: .; j_call: TRBJ1-5; cdr3_aa: CASSSLRRIDQPQHF; cdr3_nt: TGTGCCAGCAGTTCCCTAAGACGGATAGATCAGCCCCAGCATTTT
d_call: .; v_call: TRBV6-5; clone_size: .; j_call: TRBJ2-3; cdr3_aa: CASSYSQGDTQYF; cdr3_nt: TGTGCCAGCAGTTACTCGCAGGGGGATACGCAGTATTTT
d_call: .; v_call: TRBV28; clone_size: .; j_call: TRBJ2-1; cdr3_aa: CASSDGGAGYNEQFF; cdr3_nt: TGTGCCAGCAGCGACGGGGGCGCGGGATACAATGAGCAGTTCTTC
d_call: TRBD2; v_call: TRBV11-3; clone_size: .; j_call: TRBJ2-1; cdr3_aa: CASSSGASGRVNNEQFF; cdr3_nt: TGTGCCAGCAGCTCGGGGGCTAGCGGGAGGGTGAACAATGAGCAGTTCTTC
d_call: TRBD1; v_call: TRBV5-1; clone_size: .; j_call: TRBJ2-7; cdr3_aa: CASSRDRGYEQYF; cdr3_nt: TGCGCCAGCAGCCGGGACAGGGGGTACGAGCAGTACTTC